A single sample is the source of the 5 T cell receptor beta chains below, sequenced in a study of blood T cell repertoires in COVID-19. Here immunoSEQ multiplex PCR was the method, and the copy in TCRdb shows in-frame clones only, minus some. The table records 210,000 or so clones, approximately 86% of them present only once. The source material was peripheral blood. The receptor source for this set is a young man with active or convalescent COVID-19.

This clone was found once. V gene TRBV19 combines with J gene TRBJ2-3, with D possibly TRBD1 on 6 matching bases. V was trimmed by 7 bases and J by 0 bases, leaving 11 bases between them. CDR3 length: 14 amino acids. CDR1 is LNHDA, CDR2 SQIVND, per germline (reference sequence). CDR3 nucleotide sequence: TGTGCCAGTACCTCAAGGGGGAGCACAGATACGCAGTATTTT. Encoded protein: CASTSRGSTDTQYF.

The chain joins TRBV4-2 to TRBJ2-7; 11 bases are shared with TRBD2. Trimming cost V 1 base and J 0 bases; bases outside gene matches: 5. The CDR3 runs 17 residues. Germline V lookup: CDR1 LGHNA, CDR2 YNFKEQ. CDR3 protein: CASSQAVGLAGSYEQYF. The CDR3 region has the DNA TGTGCCAGCAGCCAAGCCGTTGGACTAGCGGGCTCCTACGAGCAGTACTTC.

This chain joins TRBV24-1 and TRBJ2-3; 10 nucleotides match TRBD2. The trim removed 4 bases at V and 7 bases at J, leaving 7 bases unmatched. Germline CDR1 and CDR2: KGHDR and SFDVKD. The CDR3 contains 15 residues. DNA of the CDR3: TGTGCCACCAGTGACTTAGCGGGAGGAATAAATACGCAGTATTTT. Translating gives CATSDLAGGINTQYF.

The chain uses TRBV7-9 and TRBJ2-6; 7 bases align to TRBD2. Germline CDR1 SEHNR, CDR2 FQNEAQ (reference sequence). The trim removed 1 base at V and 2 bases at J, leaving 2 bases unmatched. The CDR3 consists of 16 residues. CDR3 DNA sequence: TGTGCCAGCAGCTTAGTAAGCGGGACTGGGGCCAACGTCCTGACTTTC. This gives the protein CASSLVSGTGANVLTF.

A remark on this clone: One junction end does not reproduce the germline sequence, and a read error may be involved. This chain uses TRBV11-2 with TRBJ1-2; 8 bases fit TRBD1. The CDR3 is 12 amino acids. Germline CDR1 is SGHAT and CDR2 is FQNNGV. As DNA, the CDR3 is TGTGCCAGCAGCTTAGATCTTACAGGGGGTGCCTTC. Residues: CASSLDLTGGAF.